What follows describes a single T cell receptor (beta chain). The data are from a study of blood T cell repertoires in COVID-19. Looking at the study overall: Specimens from acute and convalescent COVID-19 originated in the United States, Italy and Spain. In each case, the material was cDNA or gDNA derived from T cells, B-cell-depleted T cells, or PBMCs.

As processed by the authors: Reference gene primer amplification yielded estimated nucleated cell counts. Data came from immunoSEQ multiplex PCR; TCRdb stores just in-frame clones and leaves some out. D and trimming were read from the DNA, whereas the V and J calls and clone size are those reported in that table. The sample shows 150,000 to 200,000 clones, over 75% of them seen only once. Germline V gene lookup returns CDR1 GTSNPN and CDR2 SVGIG (reference sequence). V shed 5 bases, J shed 4 bases, and the junction held 7 bases outside the gene matches. CDR3 length: 13 residues. This chain connects TRBV30 to TRBJ1-1; 7 bases match TRBD1. This TCR came from a man aged 45-65 years who had recovered from COVID-19. Sequencing was carried out using peripheral blood. In nucleotides, the CDR3 is TGTGCCTGGCTACAGGGGTTGGGCACTGAAGCTTTCTTT. It encodes CAWLQGLGTEAFF.